What follows is one TCR beta chain and its context. Trimming left V 2 bases short and J 0 bases short, with 9 bases between. The CDR3 spans 15 residues. Germline CDR1 and CDR2: MNHEY and SMNVEV (reference sequence). Only in-frame clones appear in the TCRdb table, and some are missing; sequencing was by immunoSEQ multiplex PCR. Here the sample spans fewer than 300,000 clones, about four fifths being singletons. The sample belongs to a study of blood T cell repertoires in COVID-19. Sequencing was done on a sample of peripheral blood. V and J are TRBV27 and TRBJ2-3; weak D call: TRBD2 (5 bases). The TCR was taken from a human donor with COVID-19, enrolled during active disease. The donor label of this sample is uncertain. This CDR3 is CASSLGGVSTDTQYF. The CDR3, as DNA: TGTGCCAGCAGTTTAGGAGGCGTGAGCACAGATACGCAGTATTTT.